The clone carrying this TCR beta chain has more than one count but fewer than ten. The sample originates from a study of shared T cell receptors in the human thymus. CDR1 is MNHEY, CDR2 SVGAGI, per germline. V lost 6 bases and J lost 8; bases outside the gene matches: 8. The CDR3 runs to 14 residues. Assay: immunoSEQ multiplex PCR; the TCRdb copy retains only in-frame clones and omits some. This table holds over 650,000 clones, about 87% found once. These data also formed part of another study, on human thymus T cells. As that study records: Healthy Finnish infants having corrective surgery for congenital heart defects served as donors. Related research described strongly overlapping thymic repertoires in unrelated people.

The source material was thymocytes. The genes are TRBV6-5 and TRBJ2-2; 8 positions agree with TRBD2. The source is a boy younger than two with a congenital heart defect. The CDR3 sequence: CASSRRGGLGELFF. The CDR3 DNA sequence: TGTGCCAGCAGCCGCCGGGGGGGCCTGGGGGAGCTGTTTTTT.